Each of the 3 T cell receptor beta chains below was sequenced from the same sample in a study of cytomegalovirus exposure and HLA in healthy donors. Amplification used 60 Vbeta primers and 13 Jbeta primers. Here immunoSEQ multiplex PCR was the method, and the copy in TCRdb shows in-frame clones only, minus some. The sample contains 65,000 or so clones, over 50% of which appear only once. Sequenced input: PBMCs. These receptors all stem from a man in his thirties or forties in good health and CMV-seronegative.

The V and J genes are TRBV7-2 and TRBJ2-5; 10 bases agree with TRBD2. The length of the CDR3 is 19 residues. Germline trimming cut 1 base from V and 5 bases from J; bases unmatched to any gene: 16. CDR1 is SGHTA and CDR2 is FQGNSA in the germline V gene. The CDR3 sequence: CASSLVVRAGGTIRETQYF. CDR3 nucleotides: TGTGCCAGCAGCTTAGTAGTACGAGCGGGGGGGACGATCCGGGAGACCCAGTACTTC.

The count of this clone is one. The V call is TRBV2, the J call TRBJ2-2; TRBD2 aligns across 9 bases. The V and J ends lost 8 bases and 2 bases, in that order; junction bases with no gene match: 12. Germline V CDR1 and CDR2: SNHLY, FYNNEI. The CDR3 covers 17 residues. The CDR3 region has the DNA TGTGCCAGCGGGGGGGAGCGGGGGGCCCTCAACACCGGGGAGCTGTTTTTT. Protein sequence: CASGGERGALNTGELFF.

This clone occurred once. This chain uses TRBV27 with TRBJ1-2; no clear D. The length of the CDR3 is 13 residues. The germline CDR1 and CDR2 sequences are MNHEY and SMNVEV (reference sequence). V lost 2 bases and J 0 bases, leaving 4 bases between the germline ends. Here the CDR3 reads CASSLQANYGYTF. DNA for the CDR3: TGTGCCAGCAGTTTACAGGCTAACTATGGCTACACCTTC.